A single sample gave rise to the 10 T cell receptor beta chains below, sequenced in a study of regulatory T cells in long-lasting Graves disease. HTBI primers from iRepertoire and Arm-PCR of CDR3 regions yielded the TCR beta libraries. Using its own MiXCR run on the multiplex PCR reads, TCRdb lists one record per CDR3 protein. The table shows 400,000 to 500,000 distinct CDR3 sequences, with roughly 21% occurring only once. Time point indicated: persistent/refractory GD, antithyroid drugs over 5 years with positive TRAb. PBMC RNA served as the TCR library source. Sequencing used peripheral blood mononuclear cells (PBMCs), obtained when the disease was refractory, from a patient treated with antithyroid drugs. The receptors shown here come from a female donor with Graves disease.

Ten or more counts support this clonotype. V is TRBV2 and J is TRBJ2-4; 7 bases agree with TRBD1. This CDR3 has 14 residues. Losses at the gene ends were 5 bases for V and 4 bases for J; bases not matched to a gene: 5. Germline values: CDR1 SNHLY, CDR2 FYNNEI. The CDR3, as DNA: TGTGCCAGCAGTCCCGGGACAGAGAAAAACATTCAGTACTTC. This gives the protein CASSPGTEKNIQYF.

V and J are TRBV27 and TRBJ2-7, with TRBD1 matching over 7 bases. The trim removed 0 bases at V and 1 base at J, leaving 3 bases unmatched. The CDR3 runs 15 residues. The V gene's germline CDR1 is MNHEY and CDR2 SMNVEV (reference sequence). This CDR3 reads CASSLSPGQSYEQYF. For the CDR3, the DNA is TGTGCCAGCAGTTTATCGCCGGGACAGTCCTACGAGCAGTACTTC.

Details on this clonotype: This may be a read error, as it is one base from a much larger clone. The chain combines TRBV5-6 with TRBJ1-2; possible D gene TRBD1, 6 bases. Germline lookup yields CDR1 SGHDT and CDR2 YYEEEE. The CDR3 runs to 13 residues. The CDR3: CASSRRGSYGCTF. CDR3 coding DNA: TGTGCCAGCAGCCGCAGGGGTAGCTATGGCTGCACCTTC.

J is TRBJ2-7 and V is TRBV7-2; D possibly corresponds to TRBD1 (5 bases). Germline CDR1 SGHTA, CDR2 FQGNSA. Trimming took off 5 bases at V and 3 bases at J, with 20 bases between the two ends. The CDR3 is made up of 16 amino acids. The CDR3 is CASSLPARVGDYEQYF. The CDR3, as DNA: TGTGCCAGCAGCCTCCCAGCCCGGGTAGGGGACTACGAGCAGTACTTC.

This clonotype has at least ten counts. The rearrangement uses TRBV28 and TRBJ2-4, with D possibly TRBD1 on 5 matching bases. The germline CDR1 and CDR2 sequences are MDHEN and SYDVKM. The CDR3 sequence is 14 residues long. The germline V and J ends were trimmed by 6 bases and 6 bases, with 15 bases remaining between them. This chain's CDR3 is CASSPASRGNIQYF. The CDR3 DNA sequence: TGTGCCAGCAGCCCGGCGTCTAGGGGAAACATTCAGTACTTC.

This clonotype was observed at least ten times. The chain carries TRBV28 and TRBJ2-5, with 8 bases lining up with TRBD1. Per germline, CDR1 MDHEN and CDR2 SYDVKM. This CDR3 comprises 15 residues. With V trimmed by 1 base and J by 5 bases, 6 bases remained unmatched. Here the CDR3 reads CASSLSGRGHETQYF. The CDR3 bases are TGTGCCAGCAGTTTATCGGGCAGGGGGCACGAGACCCAGTACTTC. The full variable domain, completed using reference TRBV28 and TRBJ2-5, is DVKVTQSSRYLVKRTGEKVFLECVQDMDHENMFWYRQDPGLGLRLIYFSYDVKMKEKGDIPEGYSVSREKKERFSLILESASTNQTSMYLCASSLSGRGHETQYFGPGTRLLVL.

Concerning this clonotype: A much larger clone sits a single nucleotide away, making a read error possible. This rearrangement joins TRBV12-3 or TRBV12-4 to TRBJ1-4; D is possibly TRBD1 (5 bases). This CDR3 has 15 residues. V was clipped by 5 bases and J by 10 bases, with 20 bases between them. CDR3 in DNA: TGTGCCAGCAGTCCTGGGGCGATAGGGAGTGGAAAACTGTTTTTT. As protein: CASSPGAIGSGKLFF.

This clonotype was recorded a few times. The chain couples TRBV6-2 or TRBV6-3 to TRBJ2-1; D unclear. Trimming pared 4 bases from V and 8 bases from J, leaving 12 bases between. The CDR3 consists of 13 residues. The V gene's germline CDR1 is MNHEY and CDR2 SVGEGT. CDR3 sequence (DNA): TGTGCCAGCAGTTTCGTTCTAGGAGATGAGCAGTTCTTC. Residues: CASSFVLGDEQFF.

In this sample, this clonotype turned up once. The rearrangement links TRBV28 to TRBJ2-3; possible D gene TRBD1, 6 bases. In germline, CDR1 is MDHEN, CDR2 SYDVKM. The V and J ends lost 6 bases and 3 bases respectively, with 10 bases between them. The CDR3 has 13 residues. CDR3 sequence (DNA): TGTGCCAGCAGCTTACAGGGAACAGATACGCAGTATTTT. It is translated as CASSLQGTDTQYF.

This clonotype was seen ten or more times. This chain links TRBV29-1 with TRBJ2-2; 8 bases fit TRBD1. J lost 2 bases, V lost 4 bases, and 6 bases had no gene match. Germline V CDR1 and CDR2: SQVTM, ANQGSEA. This CDR3 is built from 15 residues. CDR3 bases: TGCAGCGTTGCGGGACAGGATACCAACACCGGGGAGCTGTTTTTT. Its protein product is CSVAGQDTNTGELFF.